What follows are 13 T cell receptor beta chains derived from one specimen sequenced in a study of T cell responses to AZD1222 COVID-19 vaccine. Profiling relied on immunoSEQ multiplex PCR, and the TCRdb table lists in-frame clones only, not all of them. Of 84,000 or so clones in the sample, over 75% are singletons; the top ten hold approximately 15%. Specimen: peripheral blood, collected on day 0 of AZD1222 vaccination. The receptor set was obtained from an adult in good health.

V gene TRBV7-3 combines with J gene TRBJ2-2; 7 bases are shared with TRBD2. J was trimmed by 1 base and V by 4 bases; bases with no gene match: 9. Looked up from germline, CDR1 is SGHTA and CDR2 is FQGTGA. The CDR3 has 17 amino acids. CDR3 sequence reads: CASSSTRLAENTGELFF. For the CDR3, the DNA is TGTGCCAGCAGCTCAACGAGGCTAGCGGAGAACACCGGGGAGCTGTTTTTT.

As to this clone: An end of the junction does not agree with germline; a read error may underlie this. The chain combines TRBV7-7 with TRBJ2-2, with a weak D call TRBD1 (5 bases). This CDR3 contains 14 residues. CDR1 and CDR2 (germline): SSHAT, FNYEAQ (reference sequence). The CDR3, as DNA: TGTGCTAGCAGACAGCAGGGCAACACCGGGGAGCTGTTTTTT. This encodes CASRQQGNTGELFF.

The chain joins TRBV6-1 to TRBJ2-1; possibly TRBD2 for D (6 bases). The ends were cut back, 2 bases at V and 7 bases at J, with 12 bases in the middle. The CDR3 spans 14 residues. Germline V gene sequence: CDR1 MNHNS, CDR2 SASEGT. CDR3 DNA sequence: TGTGCCAGCAGTGAACCGGGAGCAAGAAATGAGCAGTTCTTC. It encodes CASSEPGARNEQFF.

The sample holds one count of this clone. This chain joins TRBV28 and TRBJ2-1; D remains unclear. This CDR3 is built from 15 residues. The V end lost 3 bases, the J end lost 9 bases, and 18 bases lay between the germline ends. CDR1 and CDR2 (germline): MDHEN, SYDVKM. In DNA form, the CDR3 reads TGTGCCAGCAGTTTTGGTCGGGTAGTCTGGCGTGAGCAGTTCTTC. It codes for CASSFGRVVWREQFF.

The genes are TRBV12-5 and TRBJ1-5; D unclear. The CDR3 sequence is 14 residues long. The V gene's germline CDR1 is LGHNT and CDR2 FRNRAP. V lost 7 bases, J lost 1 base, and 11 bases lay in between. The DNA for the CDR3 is TGTGCTAGTGCTCCCACGGGGAGCAATCAGCCCCAGCATTTT. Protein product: CASAPTGSNQPQHF.

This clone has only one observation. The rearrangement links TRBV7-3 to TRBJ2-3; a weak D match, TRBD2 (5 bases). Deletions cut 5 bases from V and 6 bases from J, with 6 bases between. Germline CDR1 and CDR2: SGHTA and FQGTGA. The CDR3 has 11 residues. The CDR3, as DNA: TGTGCCAGCAGCCGCGGGGATACGCAGTATTTT. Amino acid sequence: CASSRGDTQYF.

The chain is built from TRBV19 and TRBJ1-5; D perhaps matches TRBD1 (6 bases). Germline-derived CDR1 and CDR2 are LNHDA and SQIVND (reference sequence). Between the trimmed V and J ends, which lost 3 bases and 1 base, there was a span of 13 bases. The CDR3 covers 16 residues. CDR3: CASSMWGALSNQPQHF. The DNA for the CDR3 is TGTGCCAGTAGTATGTGGGGGGCATTAAGCAATCAGCCCCAGCATTTT.

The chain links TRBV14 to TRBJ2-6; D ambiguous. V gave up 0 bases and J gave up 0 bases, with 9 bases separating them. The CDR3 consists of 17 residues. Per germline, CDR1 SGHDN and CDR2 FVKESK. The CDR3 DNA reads TGTGCCAGCAGCCAAGAAGCGCGCGCCTCTGGGGCCAACGTCCTGACTTTC. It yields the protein CASSQEARASGANVLTF.

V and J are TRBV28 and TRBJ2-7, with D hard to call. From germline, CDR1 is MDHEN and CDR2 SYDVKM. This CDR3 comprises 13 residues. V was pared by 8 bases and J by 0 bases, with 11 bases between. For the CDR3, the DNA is TGTGCCAGCTCCAAAGGAGCCTCCTACGAGCAGTACTTC. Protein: CASSKGASYEQYF.

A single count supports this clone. In nucleotides, the CDR3 is TGCGCCAGCAGTATCCCAGGCGCCTACAATGAGCAGTTCTTC. Protein sequence: CASSIPGAYNEQFF. This chain connects TRBV5-1 to TRBJ2-1; D is uncertain. V lost 5 bases and J lost 2, with 11 bases in between. CDR1 is SGHRS and CDR2 is YFSETQ in the germline V gene. The CDR3 extends over 14 amino acids.

This CDR3 reads CASSHGRGFQLNTEAFF. The CDR3 coding sequence is TGTGCCAGCAGCCATGGAAGGGGCTTCCAACTAAACACTGAAGCTTTCTTT. The chain couples TRBV3-1 (or the pseudogene TRBV3-2) to TRBJ1-1; D perhaps matches TRBD1 (5 bases). Trimming pared 3 bases from V and 2 bases from J, leaving 19 bases between. Looked up from germline, CDR1 is LGHDT and CDR2 is YNNKEL (reference sequence). This CDR3 is 17 amino acids long.

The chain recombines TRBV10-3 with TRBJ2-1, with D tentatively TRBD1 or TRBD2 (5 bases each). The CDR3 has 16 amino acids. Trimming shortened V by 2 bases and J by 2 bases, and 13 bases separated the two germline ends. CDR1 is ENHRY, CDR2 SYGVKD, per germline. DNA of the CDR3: TGTGCCATCAGTGAGCCAGGGAGTAATACCTACAATGAGCAGTTCTTC. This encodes CAISEPGSNTYNEQFF.

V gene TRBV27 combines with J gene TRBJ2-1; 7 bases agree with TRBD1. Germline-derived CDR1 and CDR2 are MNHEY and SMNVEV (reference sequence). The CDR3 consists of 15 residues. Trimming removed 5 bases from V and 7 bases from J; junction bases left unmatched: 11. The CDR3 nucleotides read TGTGCCAGCAGTACCCGACAGGGAAGGTTTAATGAGCAGTTCTTC. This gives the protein CASSTRQGRFNEQFF.